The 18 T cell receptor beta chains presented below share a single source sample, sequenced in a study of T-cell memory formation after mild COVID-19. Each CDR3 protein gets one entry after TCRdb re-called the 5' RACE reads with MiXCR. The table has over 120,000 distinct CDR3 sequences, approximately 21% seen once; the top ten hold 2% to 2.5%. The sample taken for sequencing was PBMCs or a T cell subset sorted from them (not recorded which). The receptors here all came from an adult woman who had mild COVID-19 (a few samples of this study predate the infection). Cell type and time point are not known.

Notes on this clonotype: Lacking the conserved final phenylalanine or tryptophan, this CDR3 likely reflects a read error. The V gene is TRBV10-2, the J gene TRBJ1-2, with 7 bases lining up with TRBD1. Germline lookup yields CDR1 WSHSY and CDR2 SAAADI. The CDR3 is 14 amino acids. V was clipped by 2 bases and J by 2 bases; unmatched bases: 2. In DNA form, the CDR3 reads TGCGCCAGCAGTGAGACGACAGGGAACTATGGCTACACCATC. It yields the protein CASSETTGNYGYTI.

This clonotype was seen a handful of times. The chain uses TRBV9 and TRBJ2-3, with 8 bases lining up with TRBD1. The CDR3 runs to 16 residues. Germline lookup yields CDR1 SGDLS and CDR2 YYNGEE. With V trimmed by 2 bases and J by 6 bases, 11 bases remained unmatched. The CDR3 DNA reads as TGTGCCAGCAGCGTCGCCGCGACAGGGGTTGTGGATACGCAGTATTTT. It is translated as CASSVAATGVVDTQYF.

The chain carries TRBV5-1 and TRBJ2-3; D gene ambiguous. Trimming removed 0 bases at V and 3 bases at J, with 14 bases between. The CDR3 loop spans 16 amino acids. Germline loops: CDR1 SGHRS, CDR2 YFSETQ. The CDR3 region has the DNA TGCGCCAGCAGCTTGGCTGGAACACCGTCTACAGATACGCAGTATTTT. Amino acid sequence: CASSLAGTPSTDTQYF.

CDR3 nucleotide sequence: TGTGCCAGCAGTTACGGACAGGGTCACACAGATACGCAGTATTTT. Protein: CASSYGQGHTDTQYF. This rearrangement joins TRBV6-2 or TRBV6-3 to TRBJ2-3, with TRBD1 matching over 8 bases. Trimming cost V 2 bases and J 2 bases; bases outside gene matches: 3. CDR3 length equals 15 residues. Per germline, CDR1 MNHEY and CDR2 SVGEGT.

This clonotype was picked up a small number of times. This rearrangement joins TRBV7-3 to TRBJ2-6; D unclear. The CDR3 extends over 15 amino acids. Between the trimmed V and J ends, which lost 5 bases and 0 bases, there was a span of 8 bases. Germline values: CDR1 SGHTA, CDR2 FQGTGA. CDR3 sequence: CASSPLHSGANVLTF. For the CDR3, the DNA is TGTGCCAGCAGCCCCCTCCACTCTGGGGCCAACGTCCTGACTTTC.

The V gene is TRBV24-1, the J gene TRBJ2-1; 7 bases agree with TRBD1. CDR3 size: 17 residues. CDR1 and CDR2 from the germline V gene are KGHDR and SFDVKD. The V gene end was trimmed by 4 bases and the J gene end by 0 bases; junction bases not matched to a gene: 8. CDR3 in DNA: TGTGCCACCAGTGACAGGGACAGCCTTGGCTCCTACAATGAGCAGTTCTTC. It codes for CATSDRDSLGSYNEQFF.

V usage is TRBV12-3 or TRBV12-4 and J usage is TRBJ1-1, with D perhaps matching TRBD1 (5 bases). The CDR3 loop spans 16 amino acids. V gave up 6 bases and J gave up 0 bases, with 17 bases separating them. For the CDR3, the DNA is TGTGCCAGCAGCACTCAGTCGCAGGGCATGAACACTGAAGCTTTCTTT. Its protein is CASSTQSQGMNTEAFF.

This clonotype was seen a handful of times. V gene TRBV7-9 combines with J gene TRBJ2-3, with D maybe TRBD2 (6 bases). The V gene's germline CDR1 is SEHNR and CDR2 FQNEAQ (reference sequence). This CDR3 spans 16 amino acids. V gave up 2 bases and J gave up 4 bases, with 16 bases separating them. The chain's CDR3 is CASSLTRSGVSDTQYF. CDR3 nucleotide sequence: TGTGCCAGCAGCTTAACTAGGTCGGGAGTCTCAGATACGCAGTATTTT.

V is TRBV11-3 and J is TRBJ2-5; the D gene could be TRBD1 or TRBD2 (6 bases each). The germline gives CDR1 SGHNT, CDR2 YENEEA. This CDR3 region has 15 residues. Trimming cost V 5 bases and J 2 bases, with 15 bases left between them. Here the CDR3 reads CASSAGQRTQETQYF. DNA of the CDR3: TGTGCCAGCAGCGCGGGACAAAGGACACAAGAGACCCAGTACTTC.

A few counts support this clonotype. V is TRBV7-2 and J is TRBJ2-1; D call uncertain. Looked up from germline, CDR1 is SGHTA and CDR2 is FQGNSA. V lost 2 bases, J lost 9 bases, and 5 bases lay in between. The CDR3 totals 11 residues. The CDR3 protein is CASSLSLEQFF. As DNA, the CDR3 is TGTGCCAGCAGCTTATCGCTTGAGCAGTTCTTC.

The CDR3 DNA reads TGTGCCAGCAGCTTAGCGCGACAGGGAAATGAGCAGTTCTTC. Its translation: CASSLARQGNEQFF. The V and J genes are TRBV7-2 and TRBJ2-1; 7 bases line up with TRBD1. The CDR3 loop spans 14 amino acids. V dropped 0 bases and J dropped 7; count of bases not matched to a gene: 3. Germline CDR1 reads SGHTA; CDR2 reads FQGNSA.

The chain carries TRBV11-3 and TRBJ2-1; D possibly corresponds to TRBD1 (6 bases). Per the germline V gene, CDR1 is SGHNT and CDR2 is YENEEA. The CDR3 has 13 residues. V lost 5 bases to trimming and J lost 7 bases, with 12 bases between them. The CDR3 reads CASSQLDSNEQFF. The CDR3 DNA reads TGTGCCAGCAGCCAACTGGACAGTAATGAGCAGTTCTTC.

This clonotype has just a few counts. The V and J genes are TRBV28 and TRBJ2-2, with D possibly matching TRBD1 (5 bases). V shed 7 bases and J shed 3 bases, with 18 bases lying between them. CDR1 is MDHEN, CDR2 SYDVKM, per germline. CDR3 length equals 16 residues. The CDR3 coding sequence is TGTGCCAGCACTCTCAGGGCTAGATCCTACACCGGGGAGCTGTTTTTT. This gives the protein CASTLRARSYTGELFF.

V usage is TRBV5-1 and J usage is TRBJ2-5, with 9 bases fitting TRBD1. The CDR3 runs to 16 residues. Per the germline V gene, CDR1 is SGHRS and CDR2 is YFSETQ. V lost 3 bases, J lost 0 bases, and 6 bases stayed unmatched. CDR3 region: CASSSPGTGNQETQYF. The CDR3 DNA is TGCGCCAGCAGCTCCCCCGGGACAGGGAACCAAGAGACCCAGTACTTC. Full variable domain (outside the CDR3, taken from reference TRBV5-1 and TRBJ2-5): KAGVTQTPRYLIKTRGQQVTLSCSPISGHRSVSWYQQTPGQGLQFLFEYFSETQRNKGNFPGRFSGRQFSNSRSEMNVSTLELGDSALYLCASSSPGTGNQETQYFGPGTRLLVL.

The CDR3 DNA reads TGTGCCAGCAGCTTAGGCGGGATGATATACGAGCAGTACTTC. Translation: CASSLGGMIYEQYF. The chain has TRBV11-3 and TRBJ2-7; possible D gene TRBD2, 6 bases. V was trimmed by 1 base and J by 4 bases, leaving 11 bases between them. Germline CDR1 is SGHNT and CDR2 is YENEEA. The CDR3 covers 14 residues.

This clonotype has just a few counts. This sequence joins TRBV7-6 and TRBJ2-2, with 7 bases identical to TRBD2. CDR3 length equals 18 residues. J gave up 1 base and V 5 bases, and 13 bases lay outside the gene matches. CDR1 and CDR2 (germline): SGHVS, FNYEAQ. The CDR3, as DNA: TGTGCCAGCAGCCTCAGGCCCGCTGGCGGGGGGAACACCGGGGAGCTGTTTTTT. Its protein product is CASSLRPAGGGNTGELFF.

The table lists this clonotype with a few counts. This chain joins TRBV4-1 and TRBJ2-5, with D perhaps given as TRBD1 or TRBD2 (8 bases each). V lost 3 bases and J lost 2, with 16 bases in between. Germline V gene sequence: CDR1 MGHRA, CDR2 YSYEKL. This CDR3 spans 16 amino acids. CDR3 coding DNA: TGCGCCAGCAGCCAGACAGGGGCGGGGGGACAAGAGACCCAGTACTTC. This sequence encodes CASSQTGAGGQETQYF.

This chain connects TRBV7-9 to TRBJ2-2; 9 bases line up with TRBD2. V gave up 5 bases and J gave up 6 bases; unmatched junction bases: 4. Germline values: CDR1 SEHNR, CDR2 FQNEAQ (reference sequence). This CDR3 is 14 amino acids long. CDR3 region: CASSGLAGAGELFF. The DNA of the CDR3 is TGTGCCAGCAGCGGGTTAGCGGGAGCCGGGGAGCTGTTTTTT.